Each of the 5 T cell receptor beta chains below was sequenced from the same sample in a study of shared T cell receptors in the human thymus. TCRdb's copy holds only in-frame clones and misses some; the assay was immunoSEQ multiplex PCR. The sample lists hundreds of thousands of clones, about 90% occurring once. The same specimen was also included in a second study, on human thymus T cells.

Material for sequencing was thymocytes. The receptors originated from a boy under two years old with a congenital heart defect.

The chain couples TRBV7-9 to TRBJ2-7, with 8 bases that match TRBD1. V was clipped by 2 bases and J by 7 bases; unmatched bases: 16. There are 17 residues in the CDR3. Germline values: CDR1 SEHNR, CDR2 FQNEAQ (reference sequence). Here the CDR3 DNA reads TGTGCCAGCAGCTTATTCCGGTCCGGGACAGGCACCCAAGAGCAGTACTTC. Its protein product is CASSLFRSGTGTQEQYF.

This clone was found a few times. The chain employs TRBV6-1 and TRBJ2-4, with D possibly TRBD1 on 5 matching bases. The CDR3 sequence is 12 residues long. CDR1 is MNHNS and CDR2 is SASEGT in the germline V gene. The V end was cut by 2 bases, the J end by 15 bases, with 14 bases between. The CDR3: CASSEMGRLVYF. Written as DNA, the CDR3 is TGTGCCAGCAGTGAAATGGGGCGGCTGGTGTACTTC.

V usage is TRBV5-6 and J usage is TRBJ2-7, with D perhaps matching TRBD1 (6 bases). The length of the CDR3 is 14 residues. The germline gives CDR1 SGHDT, CDR2 YYEEEE. Trimming took off 1 base at V and 6 bases at J, with 14 bases between the two ends. CDR3 amino acids: CASSLPGVGTEQYF. The CDR3 DNA follows: TGTGCCAGCAGCTTGCCAGGGGTGGGGACCGAGCAGTACTTC.

In its sample, this clone was seen once. The sample carries other DNA sequences with the same CDR3. The chain employs TRBV9 and TRBJ1-1, with D unclear. CDR1 and CDR2 (germline): SGDLS, YYNGEE. The V end was cut by 2 bases, the J end by 1 base, with 6 bases between. There are 13 residues in the CDR3. CDR3 in amino acids: CASSVSSNTEAFF. The CDR3 nucleotides are TGTGCCAGCAGCGTTTCATCGAACACTGAAGCTTTCTTT.

The chain joins TRBV30 to TRBJ2-1; no firm D call. The ends were cut back, 3 bases at V and 4 bases at J, with 4 bases in the middle. There are 11 residues in the CDR3. In germline, CDR1 is GTSNPN, CDR2 SVGIG (reference sequence). The chain's CDR3 is CAWRAYNEQFF. The CDR3 coding sequence is TGTGCCTGGAGGGCATACAATGAGCAGTTCTTC.